One sample yielded the 27 T cell receptor beta chains listed below, sequenced in a study of regulatory T cells in long-lasting Graves disease. The authors built TCR beta libraries using iRepertoire HTBI primers and Arm-PCR of CDR3 regions. TCRdb reprocessed the multiplex PCR reads with MiXCR, giving one entry per CDR3 protein. This table has some 230,000 distinct CDR3 sequences, 15% to 20% appearing once. Specified time point: newly diagnosed GD, antithyroid drugs for less than 3 months. Following extraction of RNA from PBMCs, that RNA was used to make the TCR library. The sample consisted of peripheral blood mononuclear cells (PBMCs), taken at new diagnosis, from a patient treated with antithyroid drugs. The receptors come from a female donor with Graves disease.

Comment on this clonotype: The missing conserved phenylalanine or tryptophan at the end of this CDR3 makes a read error likely. The DNA is left out, because the CDR3 cannot be placed on it with certainty; the CDR3 is given as TCRdb lists it. The V and J genes are TRBV14 and TRBJ2-5; the D segment call TRBD2 is taken from the table without a DNA check. The CDR3 adds up to 15 amino acids, both ends counted. Germline CDR1 reads SGHDN; CDR2 reads FVKESK. CDR3 region: CASSQGLAVQETRYV.

The chain joins TRBV5-1 to TRBJ2-5; D possibly matches TRBD1 or TRBD2 (7 bases each). Germline lookup yields CDR1 SGHRS and CDR2 YFSETQ. V lost 4 bases and J lost 5, with 18 bases in between. CDR3 size: 15 residues. CDR3 protein: CASSRGEGASETQYF. The DNA for the CDR3 is TGCGCCAGCAGCCGAGGGGAGGGGGCGAGCGAGACCCAGTACTTC.

Ten or more counts support this clonotype. J is TRBJ2-1 and V is TRBV20-1; D uncertain. V was clipped by 6 bases and J by 8 bases, with 11 bases between them. The CDR3 has 11 residues. Germline V gene data show CDR1 as DFQATT and CDR2 as SNEGSKA (reference sequence). The CDR3: CSATPGDEQFF. CDR3 DNA: TGCAGTGCAACTCCGGGCGATGAGCAGTTCTTC.

Many counts were recorded for this clonotype. The chain couples TRBV18 to TRBJ1-6, with D possibly being TRBD1 (5 bases). Trimming took off 2 bases at V and 5 bases at J, with 10 bases between the two ends. CDR1 KGHSH and CDR2 LQKENI come from the germline V gene. The CDR3 has 15 amino acids. For the CDR3, the DNA is TGTGCCAGCTCACCAGGGACTCCTAATAATTCACCCCTCCACTTT. Protein: CASSPGTPNNSPLHF.

This clonotype was counted many times. At one end, the junction sequence differs from germline, possibly due to a read error. This chain connects TRBV27 to TRBJ1-3; D may be TRBD1 (5 bases). CDR1 is MNHEY, CDR2 SMNVEV, per germline (reference sequence). The CDR3 is 14 residues long. CDR3 sequence (DNA): TGTGCCAGCAATTTACGTGGTGACAGCAACGCCATATATTTT. It specifies CASNLRGDSNAIYF.

This clonotype was observed at least ten times. One end of the junction varies from germline; a read error may be responsible. The rearrangement uses TRBV4-1 and TRBJ2-4; D not certain. The CDR3 covers 17 residues. From germline, CDR1 is MGHRA and CDR2 YSYEKL. In DNA, the CDR3 is TGTGCCAGCAGCCAACTTCCGCACCAGATAGCCAAAAACATTCAGTACTTC. It encodes CASSQLPHQIAKNIQYF.

The chain is built from TRBV30 and TRBJ1-2, with D possibly TRBD1 on 5 matching bases. Germline CDR1 is GTSNPN and CDR2 is SVGIG (reference sequence). Trimming removed 5 bases from V and 5 bases from J, with 15 bases in between. The CDR3 has 13 amino acids. The CDR3 spells CAWGTGGEYGYTF. CDR3 nucleotides: TGTGCCTGGGGTACGGGGGGTGAATATGGCTACACCTTC.

Concerning this clonotype: The CDR3 ends on some other residue instead of the conserved phenylalanine or tryptophan, so this is likely a read error. This chain links TRBV12-3 or TRBV12-4 with TRBJ2-3; TRBD2 might be the D (6 bases). CDR3 length equals 14 residues. The V end was cut by 5 bases, the J end by 3 bases, with 12 bases between. The CDR3 bases are TGTGCCAGCAGTGCGACTAGTGGAACAGATACGCAGTATCTT. Its protein is CASSATSGTDTQYL.

This clonotype was observed at least ten times. The genes are TRBV7-9 and TRBJ2-7; 9 nucleotides match TRBD2. V dropped 6 bases and J dropped 0; count of bases not matched to a gene: 9. This CDR3 spans 16 amino acids. Germline CDR1 SEHNR, CDR2 FQNEAQ (reference sequence). CDR3 nucleotides: TGTGCCAGCAGACCCACTAGCGGGCCTAACTCCTACGAGCAGTACTTC. It translates to CASRPTSGPNSYEQYF.

At least ten counts were recorded for this clonotype. The chain is built from TRBV24-1 and TRBJ2-5; 10 bases agree with TRBD2. Germline V gene data show CDR1 as KGHDR and CDR2 as SFDVKD. The CDR3 is 16 amino acids. Germline trimming cut 3 bases from V and 2 bases from J; bases unmatched to any gene: 5. The CDR3 loop reads CATSDRSSGSQETQYF. In nucleotides, the CDR3 is TGTGCCACCAGTGATCGGTCTAGCGGGAGTCAAGAGACCCAGTACTTC.

This chain links TRBV28 with TRBJ1-3; D possibly corresponds to TRBD1 (5 bases). Germline V lookup: CDR1 MDHEN, CDR2 SYDVKM. With 6 bases removed from V and 0 bases from J, the gap between germline ends came to 18 bases. This CDR3 has 17 amino acids. The CDR3 loop is CASSPFKGTLSGNTIYF. The CDR3 DNA reads as TGTGCCAGCAGCCCCTTCAAGGGGACCCTCTCTGGAAACACCATATATTTT.

Many counts were recorded for this clonotype. The chain joins TRBV5-5 to TRBJ2-7; D is possibly TRBD1 or TRBD2 (5 bases each). The CDR3 spans 14 residues. V was trimmed by 4 bases and J by 2 bases, leaving 13 bases between them. Germline CDR1 is SGHKS and CDR2 is YYEKEE (reference sequence). The CDR3 reads CASSPTGTTYEQYF. Written as DNA, the CDR3 is TGTGCCAGCAGCCCAACCGGGACCACCTACGAGCAGTACTTC.

This clonotype was seen a few times. A read error may be the cause here, since a much bigger clone is one base away. V is TRBV27 and J is TRBJ2-1, with a weak D call TRBD1 (6 bases). This CDR3 has 12 amino acids. The germline gives CDR1 MNHEY, CDR2 SMNVEV (reference sequence). The CDR3 DNA follows: TGTGCCAGCACAGGGGCGTACAATGAGCAGTCCTTC. This codes for CASTGAYNEQSF.

This clonotype was recorded many times. The gene calls are TRBV9 and TRBJ2-7, with 13 positions matching TRBD2. The V gene's germline CDR1 is SGDLS and CDR2 YYNGEE. The CDR3 length is 16 residues. Trimming removed 4 bases from V and 4 bases from J; junction bases left unmatched: 8. The CDR3 loop reads CASSTNILAGGYEQYF. The DNA of the CDR3 is TGTGCCAGCAGCACAAATATACTAGCGGGAGGGTACGAGCAGTACTTC.

Concerning this clonotype: This may be a read error, as it is one base from a much larger clone. The chain carries TRBV3-1 and TRBJ1-2, with a weak D call TRBD1 (6 bases). Germline V gene data show CDR1 as LGHDT and CDR2 as YNNKEL (reference sequence). This CDR3 is built from 15 residues. The CDR3 protein is CTSSDTGFSNCGYTF. CDR3 nucleotide sequence: TGTACCAGCAGCGATACAGGGTTTTCTAACTGTGGCTACACCTTC.

The sample holds many counts of this clonotype. The chain couples TRBV7-9 to TRBJ1-1; tentatively, D is TRBD1 (6 bases). In germline, CDR1 is SEHNR, CDR2 FQNEAQ (reference sequence). V lost 3 bases and J lost 6, with 14 bases in between. The CDR3 length is 14 residues. CDR3 sequence reads: CASSFEGGIPEAFF. In DNA form, the CDR3 reads TGTGCCAGCAGCTTCGAGGGGGGGATCCCTGAAGCTTTCTTT.

This clonotype has ten or more counts. V and J are TRBV5-6 and TRBJ2-3; 7 nucleotides line up with TRBD2. Trimming at V came to 7 bases and at J to 5 bases, leaving 10 bases not matched to a gene. From germline, CDR1 is SGHDT and CDR2 YYEEEE. The CDR3 totals 14 residues. The CDR3 is CASSPLGGGDTQYF. CDR3 nucleotide sequence: TGTGCCAGCTCCCCCCTGGGGGGGGGAGATACGCAGTATTTT. Drawing the rest from reference TRBV5-6 and TRBJ2-3, the complete variable domain is DAGVTQSPTHLIKTRGQQVTLRCSPKSGHDTVSWYQQALGQGPQFIFQYYEEEERQRGNFPDRFSGHQFPNYSSELNVNALLLGDSALYLCASSPLGGGDTQYFGPGTRLTVL.

This clonotype appeared many times. The rearrangement joins TRBV6-1 to TRBJ1-5, with 7 bases fitting TRBD1. The ends lost 8 bases at V and 4 bases at J; junction bases unmatched: 8. The germline V gene encodes CDR1 MNHNS and CDR2 SASEGT. This CDR3 has 14 amino acids. CDR3 nucleotides: TGTGCCAGCCGTCGTAGGGGACAGAATCAGCCCCAGCATTTT. It is translated as CASRRRGQNQPQHF.

This clonotype has ten or more counts. The chain has TRBV19 and TRBJ2-7; D not resolved. Trimming cost V 5 bases and J 5 bases, with 13 bases left between them. CDR1 is LNHDA, CDR2 SQIVND, per germline (reference sequence). CDR3 length: 13 residues. The CDR3 loop reads CASSANLPDEQYF. Here the CDR3 DNA reads TGTGCCAGTAGTGCGAACCTACCGGACGAGCAGTACTTC.

This clonotype was counted ten times or more. The chain combines TRBV7-3 with TRBJ2-3; 7 bases line up with TRBD2. The CDR3 extends over 15 amino acids. With V trimmed by 1 base and J by 2 bases, 3 bases remained unmatched. The V gene's germline CDR1 is SGHTA and CDR2 FQGTGA. CDR3 DNA sequence: TGTGCCAGCAGCTTAAATGCGGGAGCCACAGATACGCAGTATTTT. This codes for CASSLNAGATDTQYF. Full variable domain (missing parts from reference TRBV7-3 and TRBJ2-3): GAGVSQTPSNKVTEKGKYVELRCDPISGHTALYWYRQSLGQGPEFLIYFQGTGAADDSGLPNDRFFAVRPEGSVSTLKIQRTERGDSAVYLCASSLNAGATDTQYFGPGTRLTVL.

The sample holds a few counts of this clonotype. The chain has TRBV7-3 and TRBJ2-2; the D is unclear. V was shortened by 5 bases and J by 3 bases, with 10 bases between the two germline ends. Germline CDR1 reads SGHTA; CDR2 reads FQGTGA. The length of the CDR3 is 14 residues. The CDR3 spells CASSPHRDTGELFF. Written as DNA, the CDR3 is TGTGCCAGCAGCCCCCATAGGGACACCGGGGAGCTGTTTTTT.

This chain joins TRBV5-5 and TRBJ2-6; D unclear. Trimming removed 1 base at V and 2 bases at J, with 13 bases between. The germline V gene has CDR1 SGHKS and CDR2 YYEKEE (reference sequence). The CDR3 extends over 17 amino acids. CDR3 DNA sequence: TGTGCCAGCAGCTTGTCTCCCGGCGACACTGGGGCCAACGTCCTGACTTTC. This gives the protein CASSLSPGDTGANVLTF.

This clonotype appeared many times. The V and J genes are TRBV19 and TRBJ1-4, with D hard to call. The germline CDR1 and CDR2 sequences are LNHDA and SQIVND (reference sequence). V was pared by 5 bases and J by 4 bases, with 11 bases between. This CDR3 spans 14 amino acids. CDR3 in amino acids: CASSGLARNEKLFF. CDR3 nucleotides: TGTGCCAGTAGTGGGCTAGCTCGTAATGAAAAACTGTTTTTT.

This clonotype has a count of ten or more. The chain uses TRBV18 and TRBJ2-7; TRBD2 matches 9 bases. The V gene's germline CDR1 is KGHSH and CDR2 LQKENI. V gave up 4 bases and J gave up 6 bases; unmatched junction bases: 4. The CDR3 is 13 residues long. The CDR3 loop is CASSLREGGEQYF. The CDR3 nucleotides are TGTGCCAGCTCACTGCGGGAGGGCGGCGAGCAGTACTTC.

The table lists this clonotype with many counts. The chain employs TRBV13 and TRBJ2-1, with TRBD1 matching over 11 bases. From germline, CDR1 is PRHDT and CDR2 FYEKMQ (reference sequence). CDR3 length equals 14 residues. The trim removed 4 bases at V and 7 bases at J, leaving 3 bases unmatched. The CDR3 loop reads CASSSGQGANEQFF. The CDR3, as DNA: TGTGCCAGCAGCTCAGGACAGGGGGCTAATGAGCAGTTCTTC.

This clonotype was seen ten or more times. The rearrangement links TRBV20-1 to TRBJ1-1; tentative D call: TRBD1 (5 bases). The CDR3 consists of 11 residues. The V and J ends lost 3 bases and 10 bases respectively, with 12 bases between them. The V gene's germline CDR1 is DFQATT and CDR2 SNEGSKA (reference sequence). CDR3 loop: CSARGGDAAFF. The CDR3 coding sequence is TGCAGTGCTAGGGGGGGGGACGCAGCTTTCTTT.

The sample holds a few counts of this clonotype. This chain links TRBV12-3 or TRBV12-4 with TRBJ2-4; TRBD1 matches at 9 bases. Near its end, the DNA agrees better with TRBJ2-5, so the J call may be wrong. The CDR3 runs 18 residues. Here the CDR3 DNA reads TGTGCCAGCAGTTTGTTCGATTTCCAGGACAGGGGTTCAGAGACCCAGTACTTC. It codes for CASSLFDFQDRGSETQYF.